The 10 T cell receptor beta chains in this list originate from one sample, sequenced in a study of T cells after yellow fever vaccination. TCRdb reprocessed the 5' RACE reads with MiXCR, giving one entry per CDR3 protein. The sample carries 500,000 to 650,000 distinct CDR3 sequences, around 17% recorded once. This sample comprised PBMCs, obtained less than 6 days after the first yellow fever vaccination. All receptors come from a young man who received the YFV17D yellow fever vaccine.

This clonotype was observed a few times. The chain couples TRBV30 to TRBJ2-7; D perhaps matches TRBD1 (6 bases). V was clipped by 1 base and J by 2 bases, with 6 bases between them. Germline V gene lookup returns CDR1 GTSNPN and CDR2 SVGIG (reference sequence). This CDR3 has 12 residues. CDR3: CAWSAGAYEQYF. The CDR3 coding sequence is TGTGCCTGGAGTGCAGGGGCCTACGAGCAGTACTTC. The full variable domain, in which reference TRBV30 and TRBJ2-7 provide the parts outside the CDR3, is SQTIHQWPATLVQPVGSPLSLECTVEGTSNPNLYWYRQAAGRGLQLLFYSVGIGQISSEVPQNLSASRPQDRQFILSSKKLLLSDSGFYLCAWSAGAYEQYFGPGTRLTVT.

Turning to this clonotype: No conserved phenylalanine or tryptophan ends this CDR3, so it is likely a read error. The rearrangement joins TRBV7-6 to TRBJ1-1, with 10 bases identical to TRBD1. There are 13 residues in the CDR3. The germline gives CDR1 SGHVS, CDR2 FNYEAQ. With V trimmed by 5 bases and J by 11 bases, 8 bases remained unmatched. CDR3 loop: CASSTGQGTWAFS. In DNA, the CDR3 is TGTGCCAGCAGCACGGGACAGGGGACATGGGCTTTCTCT.

The chain is built from TRBV7-3 and TRBJ1-2; D possibly corresponds to TRBD1 (5 bases). This CDR3 is 13 amino acids long. Trimming left V 2 bases short and J 7 bases short, with 11 bases between. Germline values: CDR1 SGHTA, CDR2 FQGTGA. This chain's CDR3 is CASSLYGGGGYTF. Written as DNA, the CDR3 is TGTGCCAGCAGCTTATATGGGGGAGGTGGCTACACCTTC. The entire variable domain, with the rest obtained from reference TRBV7-3 and TRBJ1-2, is as follows: GAGVSQTPSNKVTEKGKYVELRCDPISGHTALYWYRQSLGQGPEFLIYFQGTGAADDSGLPNDRFFAVRPEGSVSTLKIQRTERGDSAVYLCASSLYGGGGYTFGSGTRLTVV.

This sequence joins TRBV4-1 and TRBJ2-3; the match to TRBD2 covers 11 bases. Looked up from germline, CDR1 is MGHRA and CDR2 is YSYEKL. J lost 4 bases, V lost 7 bases, and 7 bases had no gene match. The CDR3 extends over 15 amino acids. The CDR3 here is CASKQLAGVADTQYF. CDR3 nucleotide sequence: TGCGCCAGCAAGCAACTAGCGGGGGTTGCAGATACGCAGTATTTT.

Comment on this clonotype: A read error may account for a junction end that differs from germline. V is TRBV27 and J is TRBJ2-7; maybe TRBD1 (6 bases). CDR1 is MNHEY, CDR2 SMNVEV, per germline (reference sequence). The CDR3 covers 14 residues. CDR3 nucleotides: TGCACCAGCAACGAAAGCACAGGGACCTACGAGCAGTACTTC. It yields the protein CTSNESTGTYEQYF.

This clonotype was counted only a few times. The J gene is TRBJ2-2, the V gene TRBV10-2; a possible D gene is TRBD2 (5 bases). With 0 bases removed from V and 6 bases from J, the gap between germline ends came to 17 bases. The CDR3 is 17 residues long. Germline V gene lookup returns CDR1 WSHSY and CDR2 SAAADI. The CDR3 DNA reads TGCGCCAGCAGTGAGTCGACTCATGGTTGGGGAGCCGGGGAGCTGTTTTTT. Protein sequence: CASSESTHGWGAGELFF.

The chain combines TRBV4-2 with TRBJ2-7; D might be TRBD1 (6 bases). V was trimmed by 0 bases and J by 0 bases, leaving 12 bases between them. The CDR3 loop spans 16 amino acids. The V gene's germline CDR1 is LGHNA and CDR2 YNFKEQ. For the CDR3, the DNA is TGTGCCAGCAGCCAAGAACGTGGGGGCTCCTCCTACGAGCAGTACTTC. It translates to CASSQERGGSSYEQYF.

This clonotype was observed a handful of times. The chain is built from TRBV4-3 and TRBJ2-3; 11 bases are shared with TRBD2. The CDR3 is 17 residues long. V gave up 0 bases and J gave up 2 bases; unmatched junction bases: 4. Germline CDR1 LGHNA, CDR2 YSLEER. The CDR3 coding sequence is TGCGCCAGCAGCCAAGAGTCGGGACTAGCGGCCACAGATACGCAGTATTTT. This encodes CASSQESGLAATDTQYF.

This clonotype has only a few counts. The chain couples TRBV7-2 to TRBJ1-4; TRBD1 might be the D (5 bases). The CDR3 runs to 13 residues. Trimming pared 0 bases from V and 13 bases from J, leaving 12 bases between. Germline V gene sequence: CDR1 SGHTA, CDR2 FQGNSA. The CDR3 reads CASSLAQGGILFF. Here the CDR3 DNA reads TGTGCCAGCAGCTTAGCTCAGGGAGGTATACTGTTTTTT.

The rearrangement joins TRBV28 to TRBJ2-1; D is ambiguous. Trimming took off 3 bases at V and 0 bases at J, with 9 bases between the two ends. Germline V gene sequence: CDR1 MDHEN, CDR2 SYDVKM. The CDR3 length is 15 residues. This CDR3 reads CASSFLKDSYNEQFF. The CDR3 nucleotides read TGTGCCAGCAGTTTTTTGAAAGACTCCTACAATGAGCAGTTCTTC.